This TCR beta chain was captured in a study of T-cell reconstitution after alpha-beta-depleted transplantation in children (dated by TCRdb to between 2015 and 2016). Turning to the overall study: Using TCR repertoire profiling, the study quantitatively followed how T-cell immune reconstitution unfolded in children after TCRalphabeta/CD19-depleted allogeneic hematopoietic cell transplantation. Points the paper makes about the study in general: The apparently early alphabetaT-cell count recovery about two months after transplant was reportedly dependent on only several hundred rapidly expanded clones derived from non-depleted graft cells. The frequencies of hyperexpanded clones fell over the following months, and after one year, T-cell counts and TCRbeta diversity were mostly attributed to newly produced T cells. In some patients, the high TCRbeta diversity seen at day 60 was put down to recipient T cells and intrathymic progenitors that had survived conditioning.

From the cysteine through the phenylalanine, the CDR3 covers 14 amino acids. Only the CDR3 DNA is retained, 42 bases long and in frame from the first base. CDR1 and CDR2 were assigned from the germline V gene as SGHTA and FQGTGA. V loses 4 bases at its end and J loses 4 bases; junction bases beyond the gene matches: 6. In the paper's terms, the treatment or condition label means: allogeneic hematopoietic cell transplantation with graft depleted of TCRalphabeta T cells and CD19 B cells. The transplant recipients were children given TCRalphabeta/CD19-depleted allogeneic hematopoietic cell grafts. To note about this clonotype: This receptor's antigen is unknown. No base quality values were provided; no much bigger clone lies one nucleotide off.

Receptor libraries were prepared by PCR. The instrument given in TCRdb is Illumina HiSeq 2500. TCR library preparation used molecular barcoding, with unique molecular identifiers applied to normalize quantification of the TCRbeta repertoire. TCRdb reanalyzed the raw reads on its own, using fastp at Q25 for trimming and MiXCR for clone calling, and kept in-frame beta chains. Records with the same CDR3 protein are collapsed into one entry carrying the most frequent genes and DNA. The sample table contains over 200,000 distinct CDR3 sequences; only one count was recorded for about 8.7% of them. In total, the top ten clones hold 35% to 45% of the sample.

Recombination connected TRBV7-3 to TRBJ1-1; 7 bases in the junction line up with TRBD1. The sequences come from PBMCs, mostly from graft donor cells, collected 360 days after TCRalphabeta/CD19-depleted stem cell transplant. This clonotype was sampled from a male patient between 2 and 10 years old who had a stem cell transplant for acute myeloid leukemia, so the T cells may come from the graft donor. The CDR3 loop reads CASSYQGVLTEAFF. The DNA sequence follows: TGTGCCAGCAGCTATCAGGGGGTCCTCACTGAAGCTTTCTTT.